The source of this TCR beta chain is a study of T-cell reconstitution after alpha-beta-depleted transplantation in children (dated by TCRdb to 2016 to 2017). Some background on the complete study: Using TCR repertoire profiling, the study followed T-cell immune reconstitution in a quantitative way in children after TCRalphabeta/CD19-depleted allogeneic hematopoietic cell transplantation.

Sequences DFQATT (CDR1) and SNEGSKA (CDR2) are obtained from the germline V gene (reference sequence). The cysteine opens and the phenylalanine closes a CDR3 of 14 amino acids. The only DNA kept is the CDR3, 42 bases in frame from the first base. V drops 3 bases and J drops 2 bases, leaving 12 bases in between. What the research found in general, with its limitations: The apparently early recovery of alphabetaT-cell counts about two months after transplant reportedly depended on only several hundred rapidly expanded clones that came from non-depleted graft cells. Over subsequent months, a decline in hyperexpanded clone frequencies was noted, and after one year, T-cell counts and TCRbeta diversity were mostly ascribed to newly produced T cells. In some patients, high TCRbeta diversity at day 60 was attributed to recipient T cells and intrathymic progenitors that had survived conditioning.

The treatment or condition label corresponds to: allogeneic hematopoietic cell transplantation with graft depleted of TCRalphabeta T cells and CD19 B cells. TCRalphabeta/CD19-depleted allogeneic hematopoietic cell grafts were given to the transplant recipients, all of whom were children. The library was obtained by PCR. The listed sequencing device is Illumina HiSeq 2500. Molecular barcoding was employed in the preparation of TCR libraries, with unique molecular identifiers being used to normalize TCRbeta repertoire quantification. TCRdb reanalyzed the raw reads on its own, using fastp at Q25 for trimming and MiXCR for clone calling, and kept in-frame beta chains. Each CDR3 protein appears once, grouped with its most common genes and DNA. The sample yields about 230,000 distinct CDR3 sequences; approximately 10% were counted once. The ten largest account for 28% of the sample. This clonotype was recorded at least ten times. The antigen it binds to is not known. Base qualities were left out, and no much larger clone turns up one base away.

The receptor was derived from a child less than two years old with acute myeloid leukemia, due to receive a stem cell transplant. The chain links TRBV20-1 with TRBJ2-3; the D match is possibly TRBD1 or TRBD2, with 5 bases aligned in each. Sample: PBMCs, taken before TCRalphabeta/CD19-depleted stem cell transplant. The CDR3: CSARVRGPTDTQYF. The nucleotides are TGCAGTGCTAGGGTCCGGGGCCCCACAGATACGCAGTATTTT.